The sequence of this TCR beta chain was determined in a study of blood T cell repertoires in COVID-19. Overall study context: T cells, B-cell-depleted T cells, or PBMCs supplied cDNA or gDNA.

The data were produced by immunoSEQ multiplex PCR, yet TCRdb's version contains in-frame clones alone and is incomplete. Seen here are some 210,000 clones, around 80% observed once, and the top ten hold 2.5% to 3.5%. The CDR3 runs to 12 residues. Germline V CDR1 and CDR2: ENHRY, SYGVKD. Trimming cost V 9 bases and J 0 bases, with 9 bases left between them. The chain combines TRBV10-3 with TRBJ2-7; D is undetermined. Input material: peripheral blood. This clonotype originated in a man aged 50-60 years with active or convalescent COVID-19. This chain's CDR3 is CAIAESSYEQYF. CDR3 sequence (DNA): TGTGCCATAGCTGAGTCCTCCTACGAGCAGTACTTC.